This TCR beta chain was observed in a study of identical twins. Findings of the study overall: Among monozygotic twins, out-of-frame TCR alpha sharing exceeded what models predicted.

With no exceptions, donors were healthy Caucasians. In its sample, this clonotype was seen a few times. Its specificity is not known. The CDR3 is 14 amino acids. Germline V CDR1 and CDR2: MNHEY, SVGEGT. J was trimmed by 2 bases and V by 6 bases; bases with no gene match: 5. A template switching step contributed a universal primer site, while unique molecular identifiers were present in the cDNA. One entry per CDR3 protein, called by TCRdb with MiXCR from the 5' RACE reads. This sample yields 1.5 million to 2 million distinct CDR3 sequences, of which roughly 35% are seen a single time; less than 0.35% belongs to the top ten.

Sequencing used cord blood. The receptor was derived from a newborn girl in good health. V usage is TRBV6-2 or TRBV6-3 and J usage is TRBJ2-3; 7 nucleotides align to TRBD1. The CDR3 sequence is CASRETGVTDTQYF. The DNA for the CDR3 is TGTGCCAGCAGAGAAACAGGGGTCACAGATACGCAGTATTTT.